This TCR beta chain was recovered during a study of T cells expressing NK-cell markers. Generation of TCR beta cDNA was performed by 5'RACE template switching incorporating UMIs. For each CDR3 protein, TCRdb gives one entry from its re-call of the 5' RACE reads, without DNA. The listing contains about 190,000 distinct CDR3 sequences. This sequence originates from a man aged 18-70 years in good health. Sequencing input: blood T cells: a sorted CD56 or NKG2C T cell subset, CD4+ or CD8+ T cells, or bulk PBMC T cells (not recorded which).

The CDR3 region is CASSPTKAYGYTF. The J gene is TRBJ1-2, the V gene TRBV27. The CDR3 runs 13 residues. Germline CDR1 and CDR2: MNHEY and SMNVEV (reference sequence).